The 32 T cell receptor beta chains reported below all come from one sample, sequenced in a study of shared clonotypes between healthy human individuals. The table came from immunoSEQ multiplex PCR; TCRdb's copy has only in-frame clones and leaves some out. Of about 2 million clones listed, 90% to 95% are singletons. Sequencing was carried out using naive CD4+ T cells sorted from blood. As to subset: CD45RA+ positively selected. These receptors were collected from a young man in good health.

This rearrangement joins TRBV6-1 to TRBJ1-1; weak D call: TRBD1 (5 bases). Germline loops: CDR1 MNHNS, CDR2 SASEGT. V lost 1 base, J lost 5 bases, and 14 bases lay in between. CDR3 length: 15 amino acids. CDR3 region: CASSEVGFWGTEAFF. CDR3 DNA: TGTGCCAGCAGTGAAGTGGGGTTCTGGGGGACTGAAGCTTTCTTT.

The genes are TRBV2 and TRBJ2-7; D is unclear. The CDR3 runs to 14 residues. The germline V and J ends were trimmed by 7 bases and 2 bases, with 15 bases remaining between them. Germline V CDR1 and CDR2: SNHLY, FYNNEI. The CDR3 spells CASKIGRQTYEQYF. In DNA form, the CDR3 reads TGTGCCAGCAAAATAGGACGCCAGACCTACGAGCAGTACTTC.

As for this clone: The same CDR3 is also encoded by other DNA sequences in this sample. The V gene is TRBV2, the J gene TRBJ1-2; the match to TRBD1 covers 7 bases. CDR3 size: 13 residues. Germline V CDR1 and CDR2: SNHLY, FYNNEI. V shed 2 bases and J 4 bases; nucleotides not matched to a gene: 1. The CDR3 coding sequence is TGTGCCAGCAGTGAATCAGGGGGCTATGGCTACACCTTC. It yields the protein CASSESGGYGYTF.

The CDR3 loop is CASSLGVWAGGYTGELFF. The CDR3 DNA reads TGTGCCAGCAGCTTAGGTGTCTGGGCAGGGGGCTACACCGGGGAGCTGTTTTTT. The chain employs TRBV7-9 and TRBJ2-2, with 8 positions matching TRBD1. Germline CDR1 SEHNR, CDR2 FQNEAQ (reference sequence). This CDR3 has 18 amino acids. After removal of 1 base from V and 3 bases from J, the junction contained 10 bases not matched to a gene.

The chain carries TRBV30 and TRBJ2-7, with D maybe TRBD1 (5 bases). Germline V gene data show CDR1 as GTSNPN and CDR2 as SVGIG (reference sequence). V lost 4 bases to trimming and J lost 2 bases, with 12 bases between them. The CDR3 is made up of 13 amino acids. The CDR3 reads CAWNAGLTYEQYF. CDR3 sequence (DNA): TGTGCCTGGAACGCAGGGTTAACCTACGAGCAGTACTTC.

The chain is built from TRBV4-1 and TRBJ1-5; tentatively, D is TRBD1 (5 bases). CDR3 size: 17 residues. Germline V gene lookup returns CDR1 MGHRA and CDR2 YSYEKL. V dropped 0 bases and J dropped 2 bases, with 14 bases sitting between them. CDR3 coding DNA: TGCGCCAGCAGCCAAGAGGGGGAGGGCGGAGGCAATCAGCCCCAGCATTTT. As protein: CASSQEGEGGGNQPQHF.

The chain couples TRBV6-5 to TRBJ2-3; 9 bases match TRBD1. Germline V CDR1 and CDR2: MNHEY, SVGAGI. V was clipped by 6 bases and J by 4 bases; unmatched bases: 8. The CDR3 sequence is 15 residues long. The CDR3 sequence: CASSPQGAGADTQYF. DNA for the CDR3: TGTGCCAGCAGCCCACAGGGGGCGGGGGCAGATACGCAGTATTTT.

The chain joins TRBV30 to TRBJ2-4, with a tentative D call TRBD2 (5 bases). Between the trimmed V and J ends, which lost 1 base and 7 bases, there was a span of 14 bases. The CDR3 runs to 14 residues. Germline V CDR1 and CDR2: GTSNPN, SVGIG (reference sequence). The CDR3 coding sequence is TGTGCCTGGAGTGGTAGCAAGGAGGAGAACATTCAGTACTTC. Protein: CAWSGSKEENIQYF.

Of note for this clone: This sample includes further DNA sequences coding for the same CDR3. V usage is TRBV30 and J usage is TRBJ2-7; unclear D gene. The V end lost 0 bases, the J end lost 0 bases, and 3 bases lay between the germline ends. The CDR3 extends over 12 amino acids. Germline V gene sequence: CDR1 GTSNPN, CDR2 SVGIG (reference sequence). The CDR3 loop is CAWSVSSYEQYF. The CDR3 bases are TGTGCCTGGAGTGTAAGCTCCTACGAGCAGTACTTC.

The V gene is TRBV5-3, the J gene TRBJ2-7; D is perhaps TRBD2 (6 bases). TRBV5-3 is identified as an open reading frame with a role that is uncertain. CDR3 length equals 13 residues. The germline V and J ends were trimmed by 10 bases and 6 bases, with 20 bases remaining between them. CDR3 region: CAGRGPLVSEQYF. The CDR3 region has the DNA TGTGCCGGGCGGGGCCCGTTGGTCTCCGAGCAGTACTTC.

The chain recombines TRBV18 with TRBJ1-5; D unresolved. Trimming left V 3 bases short and J 5 bases short, with 8 bases between. This CDR3 contains 13 residues. Germline loops: CDR1 KGHSH, CDR2 LQKENI. CDR3 amino acids: CASSPGFYQPQHF. The CDR3 region has the DNA TGTGCCAGCTCACCGGGTTTCTATCAGCCCCAGCATTTT.

The chain is built from TRBV7-4 and TRBJ1-5, with TRBD1 matching 7 bases. Trimming took 6 bases from V and 3 from J; bases not matched to a gene: 17. The CDR3 sequence is 18 residues long. Germline CDR1 and CDR2: SGHVT and SQSDAQ. CDR3 nucleotides: TGTGCCAGCAGTCGGGACAGCCACATCACGGGTACCAATCAGCCCCAGCATTTT. Translating gives CASSRDSHITGTNQPQHF. The whole variable domain, filled in from reference TRBV7-4 and TRBJ1-5, reads GAGVSQSPRYKVAKRGRDVALRCDSISGHVTLYWYRQTLGQGSEVLTYSQSDAQRDKSGRPSGRFSAERPERSVSTLKIQRTEQGDSAVYLCASSRDSHITGTNQPQHFGDGTRLSIL.

This chain joins TRBV7-9 and TRBJ1-5; tentatively, D is TRBD1 (6 bases). Germline V lookup: CDR1 SEHNR, CDR2 FQNEAQ (reference sequence). V lost 1 base, J lost 6 bases, and 10 bases lay in between. CDR3 length equals 14 residues. This CDR3 reads CASSLEGGGQPQHF. The CDR3 nucleotides are TGTGCCAGCAGCTTAGAGGGGGGCGGTCAGCCCCAGCATTTT. Combining the CDR3 with reference TRBV7-9 and TRBJ1-5 gives the whole variable domain DTGVSQNPRHKITKRGQNVTFRCDPISEHNRLYWYRQTLGQGPEFLTYFQNEAQLEKSRLLSDRFSAERPKGSFSTLEIQRTEQGDSAMYLCASSLEGGGQPQHFGDGTRLSIL.

The CDR3 is CASIRDRGGSPLHF. DNA of the CDR3: TGTGCCAGCATACGGGACAGGGGAGGGTCACCCCTCCACTTT. The chain uses TRBV2 and TRBJ1-6, with 10 bases fitting TRBD1. Germline-derived CDR1 and CDR2 are SNHLY and FYNNEI. V shed 7 bases, J shed 10 bases, and the junction held 7 bases outside the gene matches. The CDR3 consists of 14 residues.

The rearrangement uses TRBV6-1 and TRBJ1-3; the match to TRBD1 covers 8 bases. The V segment lost 5 bases and the J segment 4 bases; nucleotides outside the gene matches: 7. Germline loops: CDR1 MNHNS, CDR2 SASEGT. CDR3 length equals 15 residues. The CDR3: CASSKDRVYGNTIYF. The DNA of the CDR3 is TGTGCCAGCAGTAAGGACAGGGTCTACGGAAACACCATATATTTT.

This clone was found once. This sequence joins TRBV11-2 and TRBJ2-7, with 9 positions matching TRBD1. The CDR3 consists of 16 residues. Germline CDR1 and CDR2: SGHAT and FQNNGV. V shed 5 bases and J 2 bases; nucleotides not matched to a gene: 10. Written as DNA, the CDR3 is TGTGCCAGCAGCCCCTTCTGGGGACAGGGTGCCTACGAGCAGTACTTC. Translating it yields CASSPFWGQGAYEQYF.

The genes are TRBV11-2 and TRBJ2-7; 7 nucleotides align to TRBD2. The V gene's germline CDR1 is SGHAT and CDR2 FQNNGV. Losses at the gene ends were 5 bases for V and 2 bases for J; bases not matched to a gene: 6. The CDR3 consists of 14 residues. The CDR3 DNA is TGTGCCAGCAGCCTTGGGACTACCCCCTACGAGCAGTACTTC. The encoded protein is CASSLGTTPYEQYF.

The chain recombines TRBV11-2 with TRBJ1-1; D gene ambiguous. The V gene lost 5 bases and the J gene lost 0 bases, with 16 bases spanning the gap. The CDR3 has 16 amino acids. Germline V lookup: CDR1 SGHAT, CDR2 FQNNGV. CDR3 sequence (DNA): TGTGCCAGCAGCCCCGGACTCAGGAGCTTGAACACTGAAGCTTTCTTT. Translation gives CASSPGLRSLNTEAFF.

On this clone itself: This may be a read error: a much more frequent sequence differs by one nucleotide. J is TRBJ1-5 and V is TRBV10-1; TRBD1 matches at 10 bases. CDR3 length: 13 amino acids. Germline CDR1 reads WNHNN; CDR2 reads SYGVQD (reference sequence). The CDR3 is CANSPGQGLPQHF. For the CDR3, the DNA is TGCGCCAACAGTCCGGGACAGGGGCTTCCCCAGCATTTT.

About this clone itself: The sample holds other DNA sequences that translate to the same CDR3. The genes are TRBV7-2 and TRBJ1-2; possibly TRBD1 for D (6 bases). CDR1 is SGHTA, CDR2 FQGNSA, per germline. The V end lost 1 base, the J end lost 1 base, and 10 bases lay between the germline ends. The CDR3 covers 15 residues. Here the CDR3 DNA reads TGTGCCAGCAGCTTAGGGGGACAAGTTAACTATGGCTACACCTTC. As protein: CASSLGGQVNYGYTF. The variable domain in full, completed from reference TRBV7-2 and TRBJ1-2, reads GAGVSQSPSNKVTEKGKDVELRCDPISGHTALYWYRQSLGQGLEFLIYFQGNSAPDKSGLPSDRFSAERTGGSVSTLTIQRTQQEDSAVYLCASSLGGQVNYGYTFGSGTRLTVV.

Notes on this clone: The sample holds other DNA sequences that translate to the same CDR3. V usage is TRBV19 and J usage is TRBJ2-7; 7 bases are shared with TRBD1. V shed 3 bases, J shed 0 bases, and the junction held 2 bases outside the gene matches. This CDR3 region has 14 residues. Germline CDR1 is LNHDA and CDR2 is SQIVND (reference sequence). Written as DNA, the CDR3 is TGTGCCAGTAGTATTGGGACAGTCTCCTACGAGCAGTACTTC. Translated: CASSIGTVSYEQYF. The full variable domain, with the rest looked up from reference TRBV19 and TRBJ2-7, is DGGITQSPKYLFRKEGQNVTLSCEQNLNHDAMYWYRQDPGQGLRLIYYSQIVNDFQKGDIAEGYSVSREKKESFPLTVTSAQKNPTAFYLCASSIGTVSYEQYFGPGTRLTVT.

V and J are TRBV27 and TRBJ2-7; D assignment may be TRBD1 or TRBD2 (6 bases each). Germline CDR1 is MNHEY and CDR2 is SMNVEV (reference sequence). V lost 3 bases and J 0 bases, leaving 12 bases between the germline ends. The CDR3 consists of 15 residues. CDR3 nucleotides: TGTGCCAGCAGTTTTAAAGGGGGGAGCTCCTACGAGCAGTACTTC. Translated: CASSFKGGSSYEQYF.

This clone was observed once. The chain employs TRBV6-1 and TRBJ1-4; D may be TRBD1 (6 bases). The length of the CDR3 is 14 residues. Looked up from germline, CDR1 is MNHNS and CDR2 is SASEGT. V was shortened by 7 bases and J by 7 bases, with 16 bases between the two germline ends. This chain's CDR3 is CASIPWGGGEKLFF. The CDR3 nucleotides are TGTGCCAGCATCCCCTGGGGGGGCGGTGAAAAACTGTTTTTT.

The V gene is TRBV12-5, the J gene TRBJ1-5, with D maybe TRBD1 (5 bases). This CDR3 contains 13 residues. Germline assignment: CDR1 LGHNT and CDR2 FRNRAP. The ends were cut back, 3 bases at V and 7 bases at J, with 10 bases in the middle. The CDR3 sequence: CASGFAGDQPQHF. CDR3 coding DNA: TGTGCTAGTGGTTTCGCGGGGGACCAGCCCCAGCATTTT. The whole variable domain, remainder taken from reference TRBV12-5 and TRBJ1-5, is DARVTQTPRHKVTEMGQEVTMRCQPILGHNTVFWYRQTMMQGLELLAYFRNRAPLDDSGMPKDRFSAEMPDATLATLKIQPSEPRDSAVYFCASGFAGDQPQHFGDGTRLSIL.

The V and J genes are TRBV6-6 and TRBJ2-7; 10 positions match TRBD2. J lost 1 base, V lost 7 bases, and 7 bases had no gene match. The CDR3 has 15 residues. CDR1 and CDR2 from the germline V gene are MNHNY and SVGAGI (reference sequence). The CDR3 nucleotides read TGTGCCAGCACGCTAGCGGGAGATCCATCCTACGAGCAGTACTTC. It codes for CASTLAGDPSYEQYF.

J is TRBJ1-2 and V is TRBV10-3; D ambiguous. Germline V gene data show CDR1 as ENHRY and CDR2 as SYGVKD. This CDR3 is 13 amino acids long. V was clipped by 2 bases and J by 4 bases, with 8 bases between them. The CDR3 DNA sequence: TGTGCCATCAGTGAGCTCGGGCCCTATGGCTACACCTTC. Its protein is CAISELGPYGYTF.

The CDR3 is CASSVGGGAPPQETQYF. CDR3 in DNA: TGTGCCAGCAGCGTAGGGGGCGGAGCGCCCCCACAAGAGACCCAGTACTTC. The V gene is TRBV9, the J gene TRBJ2-5; a weak D match, TRBD1 (5 bases). V shed 0 bases and J shed 2 bases, with 17 bases lying between them. Per the germline V gene, CDR1 is SGDLS and CDR2 is YYNGEE. There are 17 residues in the CDR3.

A remark on this clone: The same CDR3 is also encoded by other DNA sequences in this sample. The V call is TRBV5-1, the J call TRBJ2-3; TRBD2 matches 7 bases. This CDR3 has 14 amino acids. V shed 4 bases, J shed 6 bases, and the junction held 8 bases outside the gene matches. Per the germline V gene, CDR1 is SGHRS and CDR2 is YFSETQ. CDR3: CASSPLAGADTQYF. CDR3 sequence (DNA): TGCGCCAGCAGCCCGCTGGCGGGAGCCGATACGCAGTATTTT.

V usage is TRBV7-9 and J usage is TRBJ1-5; perhaps TRBD1 as D (6 bases). Per the germline V gene, CDR1 is SEHNR and CDR2 is FQNEAQ (reference sequence). V was cut by 1 base and J by 3 bases, with 10 bases left in between. The CDR3 is 15 residues long. CDR3 loop: CASSLGQVDNQPQHF. Here the CDR3 DNA reads TGTGCCAGCAGCTTAGGACAGGTGGACAATCAGCCCCAGCATTTT.

As regards this clone: The same CDR3 is also encoded by other DNA sequences in this sample. The V and J genes are TRBV6-1 and TRBJ1-2; no clear D. This CDR3 comprises 12 residues. Trimming cost V 3 bases and J 5 bases, with 7 bases left between them. Germline V CDR1 and CDR2: MNHNS, SASEGT. In DNA, the CDR3 is TGTGCCAGCAGTGATTTGGGATATGGCTACACCTTC. Amino acid sequence: CASSDLGYGYTF.

This chain connects TRBV27 to TRBJ1-1; 10 positions match TRBD1. Trimming at V came to 3 bases and at J to 2 bases, leaving 12 bases not matched to a gene. CDR1 and CDR2 from the germline V gene are MNHEY and SMNVEV (reference sequence). The CDR3 runs 18 residues. CDR3 in DNA: TGTGCCAGCAGTTTGGCGCCGCCTGGGACAGGGGCCAACACTGAAGCTTTCTTT. Amino acids: CASSLAPPGTGANTEAFF.

The CDR3 reads CASSRGIQETQYF. The CDR3 DNA reads TGTGCCAGCTCACGCGGGATCCAAGAGACCCAGTACTTC. The rearrangement joins TRBV18 to TRBJ2-5, with D possibly matching TRBD2 (6 bases). V shed 4 bases and J shed 1 base, with 7 bases lying between them. The CDR3 totals 13 residues. Germline values: CDR1 KGHSH, CDR2 LQKENI. The full variable domain, completed using reference TRBV18 and TRBJ2-5, is NAGVMQNPRHLVRRRGQEARLRCSPMKGHSHVYWYRQLPEEGLKFMVYLQKENIIDESGMPKERFSAEFPKEGPSILRIQQVVRGDSAAYFCASSRGIQETQYFGPGTRLLVL.